This TCR beta chain appears in the sequencing data of a study of T cell responses to AZD1222 COVID-19 vaccine (TCRdb year 2021). Broadly, across the study: AZD1222 recipients whose second dose came at about 4 weeks and those whose second dose came at about 12 weeks were combined into one group, since spike-specific TCR depth and breadth did not differ between the two schedules. Trial participants were enrolled into age subgroups of 18-55, 56-69 and 70-plus years, which contained about 160, 30 and 59 TCR-sequenced participants, respectively. TCR sequencing covered more than 230 trial participants: 200 to 220 given two doses of AZD1222 and around 25 given two doses of MenACWY control vaccine.

About this clone: This clone's antigen is unknown. No much larger clone exists at a distance of one base, and base qualities are not known.

The CDR3 regions of human TCRbeta chains were analyzed by immunosequencing. Under the source paper's analysis protocol: Repertoire TCRs were checked for matches against a reference library of SARS-CoV-2-specific TCRs that had been generated using the MIRA antigen-specificity platform. Breadth was defined as the fraction of unique TCRs that were SARS-CoV-2-associated. Depth was defined as the fraction of total T cells that were SARS-CoV-2-associated. Each spike-specific TCR was assigned to its reactive spike region and to a CD4 or CD8 class using the MIRA data. Log10-transformed breadth and depth values were compared by one-way ANOVA with Sidak's multiple comparisons tests. The source is immuneACCESS, and TCRdb retained only in-frame sequences with V and J called. Part of the clones is not carried over; for the studies checked, unresolved V genes explain less than half of this, and the remainder is unexplained. V and J calls plus clone size are reproduced from that table; the DNA served to infer D and trimming. The sample table records some 200,000 clones; approximately 90% of these occur just once. Nearly 1% of the sample comes from the top ten.

The paper's findings and limits, for the study overall: The vaccine-associated CD4 TCRs covered the entire spike protein, and the dominant responses fell in regions 160-218 and 743-854. Most participants were white British and females outnumbered males, and the authors suggested that clonal diversity may have been underestimated. After two AZD1222 doses, both the breadth and the depth of spike-specific TCRs were significantly higher than at day 0 and than in MenACWY recipients. In the small 56-69-year group, the increase in depth fell short of significance, most likely because of low power. Reportedly, almost half of the unique spike-specific TCRs recognized epitopes lying outside the regions that are mutated in the B.1.351 and B.1.1.7 variants. Because no samples from the day 14 peak response were available, repertoires could be characterized only after the peak T cell response. Only five or six AZD1222 recipients were SARS-CoV-2 seropositive at baseline, limiting conclusions about previously exposed vaccinees.

Interpreted using the paper, the time point label stands for: baseline before first vaccination. Samples from vaccinated people were obtained from the UK trials COV001 and COV002, which included a single-blind randomized controlled phase 2/3 trial of AZD1222 (ChAdOx1 nCoV-19) in healthy adults. For TCRbeta chain sequencing, PBMC samples were collected from trial participants at day 0 and at day 28 after the second dose. The cysteine opens and the phenylalanine closes a CDR3 of 14 amino acids. The only DNA kept is the CDR3, 42 bases in frame from the first base. The germline V gene (reference sequence) gives CDR1 as LNHDA and CDR2 as SQIVND. V is clipped by 2 bases and J by 4 bases, and the sequence between their germline boundaries is 9 bases long.

The rearranged chain carries TRBV19 and TRBJ1-5; a confident D gene designation cannot be given. The TCR sequence derives from an adult in good health. The material sequenced was peripheral blood, taken on day 0 of AZD1222 vaccination. The DNA is TGTGCCAGTAGTATAATGCGCGGGAATCAGCCCCAGCATTTT. Its translation is CASSIMRGNQPQHF.